This T cell receptor (beta chain) was identified during a study of low-dose radiotherapy and immunotherapy resistance in tumors (dated by TCRdb to 2022 to 2024). Broadly, across the study: In Cohort 1, 0.5 Gy per fraction was delivered every 2 weeks, and a total PTV dose of 6.5 Gy was prescribed. Starting on cycle 1 day 1, patients took 300 mg of aspirin by mouth once daily for four cycles. The trial did not randomize participants into treatment groups. Every two weeks, patients got intravenous cyclophosphamide at 200 mg/m2, given one day ahead of each radiation and immunotherapy administration. Patients in Cohort 2 were given 1 Gy per fraction every two weeks, for a total of 13 Gy across 26 weeks. Nivolumab and ipilimumab were both given intravenously, with nivolumab at a 240 mg flat dose every two weeks and ipilimumab at 1 mg/kg every six weeks. The translational analysis covered eight patients: three from the first dose cohort and the first five from the second dose cohort.

In light of the paper, this sample's time point label describes: before trial treatment. The donors took part in RACIN, a single-arm, phase I, dose-escalation trial that combined nivolumab, ipilimumab, aspirin, low-dose cyclophosphamide and low-dose radiotherapy. Patients with advanced, TIL-negative solid tumors were considered eligible. The reads were generated on an Illumina HiSeq 2500. First-strand cDNA was synthesized with Superscript III and a set of TRAV- and TRBV-specific primers, covering both TCRalpha and TCRbeta chains. An approximately 20-cycle PCR with Phusion amplified the TCRs, pairing a constant-region primer with the adapter that was attached to the V primers. The isolated mRNA was amplified using the MessageAmp II aRNA Amplification Kit, with in vitro transcription performed for about 15 hours at 37 degrees C. mRNA for TCR sequencing was isolated with the Dynabeads mRNA DIRECT Purification Kit. Indexed Illumina adapters were added in a second roughly 26-cycle Phusion PCR, and the resulting products were purified with AMPure XP beads. The published analysis was carried out like this. Custom Perl scripts were used to pool TCR sequences that encoded the same protein, to remove out-of-frame sequences, and to calculate the abundance of each clonotype. Any TCR sequence supported by only a single read was excluded from analysis. Repertoire metrics included Shannon entropy, Gini index, clonality, richness, and frequency of TCRs shared between repertoires. TCRdb cleaned the public reads at Q25 with fastp, built clones with MiXCR and kept in-frame beta chains. Every CDR3 protein is listed once, alongside the most common genes and DNA of its rows. These V and J calls are TCRdb output, not the study's own analysis. The table for this sample lists fewer than 90,000 distinct CDR3 sequences; over 15% of them were counted only once. The ten largest clones represent 5.5% to 6% of the sample.

This clonotype was found many times. No cognate antigen has been identified for it. No per-base quality is available; no much larger clone lies one base away. The receptor comes from a male donor with prostate cancer. The input for sequencing was PBMCs, taken before treatment.

The CDR3 loop reads CASSPRRLAGRVETQYF. The DNA reads as follows: TGTGCCAGCAGCCCCCGCCGTCTAGCGGGGAGAGTAGAGACCCAGTACTTC. The chain uses TRBV7-2 and TRBJ2-5, and 9 bases in between align with TRBD2. Spanning cysteine to phenylalanine, the CDR3 consists of 17 amino acids. CDR3 DNA is the only sequence kept; it has 51 bases, read in frame from the first base. Trimmed from V: 5 bases; trimmed from J: 4 bases; junction bases lacking a gene match: 14. Based on the germline V gene, the CDR1 and CDR2 sequences are SGHTA and FQGNSA.